This TCR beta chain was documented in a study of graft-versus-host responses after intestinal transplantation (dated by TCRdb to the early 2020s). Background on the whole study: Recipients received multivisceral, liver-intestinal, or isolated intestinal transplants. After intestinal transplantation, graft-versus-host and host-versus-graft alloreactive T cell clones were followed in the graft, circulation and bone marrow using bulk TCR-beta CDR3 sequencing. Rather than being sequenced by the commercial service, samples from a few later patients were sequenced in-house on an Illumina MiSeq and processed with MiXCR. Every recipient was given anti-thymocyte globulin induction, followed by approximately 3 years of maintenance tacrolimus and steroids. A cohort of approximately 24 intestinal transplant recipients, including one retransplant, was enrolled, and 3 patients lacking pretransplant specimens were excluded. Alloreactive clones were identified by sequencing pre-transplant mixed lymphocyte reaction products and comparing them with unstimulated pre-transplant donor and recipient T cells. Donor T cell macrochimerism was defined as a peak of at least 4% donor T cells among recipient peripheral blood mononuclear cells.

Library preparation was by the immunoSEQ multiplex PCR assay. For most patients, genomic DNA was isolated using the Qiagen DNeasy Blood and Tissue Kit and was shipped frozen to Adaptive Biotechnologies for TCR sequencing. High-throughput TCR-beta CDR3 sequencing of genomic DNA from most patients was performed by Adaptive Biotechnologies. In the authors' own workflow: TCR sequencing data were retrieved from Adaptive's ImmunoSEQ software for around 18 patients, whereas a few other patients were processed with MiXCR and VDJtools. To correct CD4 versus CD8 sorting errors, sequences present in both subsets at a frequency ratio below 5:1 were removed. CDR3 nucleotide sequences shared between donor and recipient were removed because their origin could not be assigned. Alloreactive clones required at least 2-fold expansion over unstimulated cells and minimum CFSE-low frequency of 0.002% (template counts) or 0.001% (read counts). Clones were considered mappable if detected in sequenced pre-transplant spleen, lymph node, or MLR CFSE-low populations of the donor or recipient. Cumulative frequency of alloreactive clones was calculated as a percentage of all sequences weighted by copy number. In TCRdb, the immuneACCESS table is reduced to in-frame sequences with V and J assigned. These tables do not hold every clone; where another copy was compared, an unresolved V gene accounts for under half, and the others remain unexplained. That table gives V, J and clone size, and the DNA gave D and trimming. A total of about 100,000 clones appear in this sample, roughly 84% of them only once. Together, the top ten hold more than 0.75% of the sample.

The meaning of the sample's time point label: cells obtained before transplantation from donor or recipient. CD3+CD4+ and CD3+CD8+ populations were FACS-sorted from unstimulated pre-transplant donor and recipient cells taken from spleen or lymph nodes. Per the germline V gene, SGHRS is the CDR1 and YFSETQ is the CDR2. From the cysteine up to the phenylalanine, the CDR3 has a length of 16 residues. Solely the CDR3 DNA is kept, with 48 bases framed from the first base. V lost 8 bases and J lost 2 bases; the stretch between them is 22 bases long. On this clone: Its antigen is not yet known. Base qualities are missing; no much larger clone stands one base away.

General study outcomes and caveats: Patients with donor T cell macrochimerism had high GvH to HvG T cell clonal ratios in their allografts. Early after transplant, peak levels of circulating GvH clones were found to be associated with declines in HvG clones. GvH clones turned up in recipient bone marrow, with some appearing earlier in ileal mucosa or blood, a pattern consistent with an intestinal mucosal origin. Conclusions were limited by the relatively low number and heterogeneity of intestinal transplant patients.

The rearranged segments are TRBV5-1 and TRBJ1-2; the D gene remains uncertain. The sample here was unstimulated CD4+ T cells sorted from spleen or lymph node cells, taken before transplant. The sequence derives from a human donor who was the organ donor for an intestinal transplant. CDR3 sequence: CARARNRSPVNYGYTF. The DNA sequence is given as TGCGCCAGAGCCCGAAATAGGTCGCCTGTCAACTATGGCTACACCTTC.